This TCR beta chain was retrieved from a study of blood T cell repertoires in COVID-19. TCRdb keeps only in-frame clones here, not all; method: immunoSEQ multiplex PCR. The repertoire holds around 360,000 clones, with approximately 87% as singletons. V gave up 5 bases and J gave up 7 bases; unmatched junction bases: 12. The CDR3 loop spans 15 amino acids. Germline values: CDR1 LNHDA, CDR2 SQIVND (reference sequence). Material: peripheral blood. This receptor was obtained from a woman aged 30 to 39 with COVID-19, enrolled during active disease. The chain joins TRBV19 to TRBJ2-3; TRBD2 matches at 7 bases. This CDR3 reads CASSPRLRERNTQYF. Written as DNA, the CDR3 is TGTGCCAGTAGTCCGAGGTTGCGGGAGAGGAATACGCAGTATTTT.